This record concerns one T cell receptor beta chain sequence. The CDR3 runs to 12 residues. With 5 bases removed from V and 4 bases from J, the gap between germline ends came to 8 bases. Methods used by the authors: Reference gene primer amplification in the assay estimated nucleated cell counts. Clones were sequenced by immunoSEQ multiplex PCR, and TCRdb holds only the in-frame ones, with some missing. Clone size and V and J calls were adopted from that table, with D and trimming inferred from the DNA. Among about 400,000 clones, approximately 86% were seen once, and the ten largest hold just over 7%. The data belong to a study of blood T cell repertoires in COVID-19.

The receptor was derived from a woman in her fifties or sixties with COVID-19, enrolled during active disease. The sample consisted of peripheral blood. The chain is built from TRBV12-3 or TRBV12-4 and TRBJ1-2, with D uncertain. This chain's CDR3 is CASSEGGYGYTF. The CDR3 nucleotides are TGTGCCAGCAGTGAAGGCGGCTATGGCTACACCTTC.